This is a list of T cell receptor beta chains from one sample in a study of low-dose radiotherapy and immunotherapy resistance in tumors. TCRdb used MiXCR to reprocess the reads, holding one entry per CDR3 protein. The sample consists of tens of thousands of distinct CDR3 sequences, less than 20% of them appearing once. This material consisted of PBMCs, taken after low-dose radiotherapy plus immunotherapy. The receptor source for this set is a male donor with prostate cancer. Both conserved end residues are part of each CDR3. Each record gives: D gene, V gene, clone size, J gene, CDR3 protein, CDR3 DNA. A D gene is named only where the DNA matches it firmly. Rows give clone size only sometimes, using once, few, many, or a class for an expanded clone.

.	TRBV10-3	many	TRBJ2-3	CAIRALASTDTQYF	TGTGCCATCAGGGCTCTAGCGAGCACAGATACGCAGTATTTT
TRBD1	TRBV29-1	many	TRBJ2-4	CSVVLGQTIAKNIQYF	TGCAGCGTTGTCTTGGGACAGACCATAGCCAAAAACATTCAGTACTTC
TRBD2	TRBV28	many	TRBJ2-3	CATQAGGGDTQYF	TGTGCCACCCAAGCGGGAGGTGGAGATACGCAGTATTTT
.	TRBV19	many	TRBJ2-1	CASSSRGSSYNEQFF	TGTGCCAGTAGTAGCCGGGGGAGCTCCTACAATGAGCAGTTCTTC
.	TRBV20-1	.	TRBJ1-5	CSARQAGVRDQPQHF	TGCAGTGCTAGACAGGCAGGGGTGCGTGATCAGCCCCAGCATTTT
TRBD2	TRBV10-3	many	TRBJ2-1	CAISMKRESEQFF	TGTGCCATCAGTATGAAGCGGGAGTCTGAGCAGTTCTTC
.	TRBV30	many	TRBJ1-4	CAWSGQSNEKLFF	TGTGCCTGGAGTGGCCAGTCTAATGAAAAACTGTTTTTT
.	TRBV27	many	TRBJ2-1	CASSLQDRYNEQFF	TGTGCCAGCAGTCTTCAGGACCGATACAATGAGCAGTTCTTC
TRBD2	TRBV28	many	TRBJ2-5	CASSLTPAWTSGRAAQETQYF	TGTGCCAGCAGTTTAACACCCGCGTGGACTAGCGGGAGGGCCGCCCAAGAGACCCAGTACTTC
TRBD2	TRBV29-1	many	TRBJ2-1	CSGVLASGEQFF	TGCAGCGGAGTGTTGGCTAGCGGGGAGCAGTTCTTC
TRBD1	TRBV28	many	TRBJ1-2	CASSLAGTGGDGYTF	TGTGCCAGCAGTTTAGCCGGGACAGGTGGCGACGGCTACACCTTC
TRBD1	TRBV20-1	many	TRBJ2-7	CSPQGAGSYEQYF	TGCAGCCCTCAGGGGGCAGGATCCTACGAGCAGTACTTC
TRBD1	TRBV2	many	TRBJ2-1	CASRWGQGIYNEQFF	TGTGCCAGCAGGTGGGGACAGGGGATCTACAATGAGCAGTTCTTC
.	TRBV20-1	.	TRBJ2-7	CSAITGGPQSYYEQYF	TGCAGTGCAATAACAGGCGGACCCCAATCCTACTACGAGCAGTACTTC
.	TRBV6-2/TRBV6-3	many	TRBJ2-1	CASSLHYNEQFF	TGTGCCAGCAGTCTACACTACAATGAGCAGTTCTTC
TRBD2	TRBV7-9	.	TRBJ2-1	CASSFVGVAGQNEQFF	TGTGCCAGCAGCTTTGTCGGGGTAGCGGGACAAAATGAGCAGTTCTTC
.	TRBV20-1	many	TRBJ1-6	CSARSEGADNSPLHF	TGCAGTGCTAGAAGCGAGGGCGCTGATAATTCACCCCTCCACTTT
.	TRBV29-1	many	TRBJ1-1	CSGKGLLNTEAFF	TGCAGCGGAAAGGGGTTGCTGAACACTGAAGCTTTCTTT
TRBD2	TRBV12-3/TRBV12-4	.	TRBJ2-1	CASSASSGSMYEQFF	TGTGCCAGCAGTGCGTCTAGCGGTTCAATGTATGAGCAGTTCTTC